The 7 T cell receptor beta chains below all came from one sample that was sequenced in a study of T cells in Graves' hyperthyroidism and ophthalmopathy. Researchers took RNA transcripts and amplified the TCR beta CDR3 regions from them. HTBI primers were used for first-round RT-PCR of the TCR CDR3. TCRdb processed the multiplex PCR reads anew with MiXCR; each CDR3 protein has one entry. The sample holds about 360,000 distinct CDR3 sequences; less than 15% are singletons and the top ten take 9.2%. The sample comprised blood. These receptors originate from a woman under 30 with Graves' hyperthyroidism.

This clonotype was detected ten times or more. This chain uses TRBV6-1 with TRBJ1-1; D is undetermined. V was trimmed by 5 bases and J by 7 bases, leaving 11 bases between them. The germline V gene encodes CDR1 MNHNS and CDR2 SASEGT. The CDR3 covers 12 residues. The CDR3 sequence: CASSPNSVEAFF. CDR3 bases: TGTGCCAGCAGTCCAAACAGCGTTGAAGCTTTCTTT.

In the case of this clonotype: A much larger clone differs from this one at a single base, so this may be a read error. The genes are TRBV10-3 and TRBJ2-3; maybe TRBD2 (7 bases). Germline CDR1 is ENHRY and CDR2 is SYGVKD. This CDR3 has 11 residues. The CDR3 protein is CDIKGGDTQYF. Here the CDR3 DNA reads TGTGACATCAAGGGGGGGGATACGCAGTATTTT.

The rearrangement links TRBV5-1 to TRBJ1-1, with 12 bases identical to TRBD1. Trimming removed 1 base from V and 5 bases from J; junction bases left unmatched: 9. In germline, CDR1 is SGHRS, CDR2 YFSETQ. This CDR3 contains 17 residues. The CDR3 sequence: CASSLWGTGGAGTEAFF. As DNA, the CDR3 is TGCGCCAGCAGCTTGTGGGGGACAGGGGGCGCGGGGACTGAAGCTTTCTTT.

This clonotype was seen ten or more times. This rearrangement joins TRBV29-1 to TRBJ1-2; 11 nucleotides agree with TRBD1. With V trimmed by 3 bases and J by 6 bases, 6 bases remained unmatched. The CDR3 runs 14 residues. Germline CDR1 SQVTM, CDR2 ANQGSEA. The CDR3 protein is CSVDAGQGVDGYTF. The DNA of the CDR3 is TGCAGCGTTGACGCGGGACAGGGGGTGGATGGCTACACCTTC.

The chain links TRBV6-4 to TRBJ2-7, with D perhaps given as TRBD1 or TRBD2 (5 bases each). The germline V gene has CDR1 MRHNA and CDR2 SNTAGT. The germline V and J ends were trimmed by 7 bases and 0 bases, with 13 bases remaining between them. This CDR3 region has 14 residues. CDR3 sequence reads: CASILADSSYEQYF. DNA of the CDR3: TGTGCCAGCATCCTAGCTGACAGCTCCTACGAGCAGTACTTC.

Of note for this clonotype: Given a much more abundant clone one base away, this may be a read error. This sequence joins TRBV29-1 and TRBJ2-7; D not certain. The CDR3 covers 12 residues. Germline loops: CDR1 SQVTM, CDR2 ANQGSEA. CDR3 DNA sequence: TGCAGCGTTTACGGTAGCTCCTACGAGCGGTACTTC. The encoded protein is CSVYGSSYERYF.

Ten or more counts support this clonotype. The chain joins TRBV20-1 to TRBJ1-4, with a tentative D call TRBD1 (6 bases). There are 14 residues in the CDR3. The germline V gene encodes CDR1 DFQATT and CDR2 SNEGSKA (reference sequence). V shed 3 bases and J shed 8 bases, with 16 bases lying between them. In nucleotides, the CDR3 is TGCAGTGCTAGGGTTGACGGGGGGCCCGAAAAACTGTTTTTT. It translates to CSARVDGGPEKLFF.